This TCR beta chain was sequenced for a study of blood T cell repertoires in COVID-19. Repertoires were generated with immunoSEQ multiplex PCR, while TCRdb's copy carries only in-frame clones and drops some. The sample lists 99,000 or so clones, about 87% seen once, with approximately 15% in the top ten. Germline V gene data show CDR1 as SGHNT and CDR2 as YYREEE (reference sequence). V shed 4 bases, J shed 7 bases, and the junction held 9 bases outside the gene matches. The CDR3 has 15 residues. This chain connects TRBV5-4 to TRBJ2-1, with 9 nucleotides matching TRBD1. The sample consisted of peripheral blood. This TCR derives from a man in his fifties or sixties with acute or convalescent COVID-19. This CDR3 is CASSLKTGGGNEQFF. The CDR3 DNA reads as TGTGCCAGCAGCCTAAAGACAGGGGGAGGGAATGAGCAGTTCTTC. The full variable domain, its missing parts supplied by reference TRBV5-4 and TRBJ2-1, is ETGVTQSPTHLIKTRGQQVTLRCSSQSGHNTVSWYQQALGQGPQFIFQYYREEENGRGNFPPRFSGLQFPNYSSELNVNALELDDSALYLCASSLKTGGGNEQFFGPGTRLTVL.